This T cell receptor beta chain stems from a study of CD4+ T cells in melanoma. Study-level results: CD8+ T cell, macrophage and B cell function reportedly correlated with neoantigen-specific CD4+ T cells.

Turning to this clone: What it recognizes is unknown.

Clones were sequenced by immunoSEQ multiplex PCR, and TCRdb holds only the in-frame ones, with some missing. The sample shows around 10,000 clones, around 67% of them seen only once. Germline V CDR1 and CDR2: MRHNA, SNTAGT. The CDR3 is 22 amino acids. V trimming: 0 bases; J trimming: 4 bases; junction bases outside the gene matches: 24. The material sequenced was cells from a culture (not recorded whether cultured in vitro). This chain joins TRBV6-4 and TRBJ1-5; 7 nucleotides agree with TRBD1. The clonotype originates from a human donor with melanoma. The CDR3, as DNA: TGTGCCAGCAGTGACTCCCCAGGGACAGCTCATTTTTTTCTTCTCCGTAATCAGCCCCAGCATTTT. Translated: CASSDSPGTAHFFLLRNQPQHF.